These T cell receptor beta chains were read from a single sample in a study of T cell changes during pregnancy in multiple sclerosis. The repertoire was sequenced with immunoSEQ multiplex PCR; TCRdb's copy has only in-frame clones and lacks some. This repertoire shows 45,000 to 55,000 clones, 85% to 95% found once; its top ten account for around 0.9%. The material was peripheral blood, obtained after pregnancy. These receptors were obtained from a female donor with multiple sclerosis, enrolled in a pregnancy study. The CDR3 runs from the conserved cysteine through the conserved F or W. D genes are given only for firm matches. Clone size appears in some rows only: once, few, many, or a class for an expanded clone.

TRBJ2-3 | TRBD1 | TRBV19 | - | CASSGPGQGGGTQYF | TGTGCCAGTAGCGGACCGGGACAGGGAGGTGGCACGCAGTATTTT
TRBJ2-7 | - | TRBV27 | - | CASSLLGSLYEQYF | TGTGCCAGCAGTTTATTGGGCTCCCTTTACGAGCAGTACTTC
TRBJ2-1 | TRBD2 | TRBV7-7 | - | CASSLTSGGAYEQFF | TGTGCCAGCAGCTTGACTAGCGGGGGGGCTTATGAGCAGTTCTTC
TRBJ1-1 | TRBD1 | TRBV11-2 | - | CASSSPRLTGDNTEAFF | TGTGCCAGCAGCTCCCCCCGCCTGACAGGGGACAACACTGAAGCTTTCTTT
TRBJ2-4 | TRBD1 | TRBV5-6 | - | CASSFRGLAKNIQYF | TGTGCCAGCAGCTTCAGGGGGCTAGCCAAAAACATTCAGTACTTC
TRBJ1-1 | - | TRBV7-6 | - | CASSPGTQNTEAFF | TGTGCCAGCAGCCCAGGGACTCAGAACACTGAAGCTTTCTTT
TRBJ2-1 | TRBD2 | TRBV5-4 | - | CASSERLAGRSYNEQFF | TGTGCCAGCAGCGAAAGACTAGCGGGGAGGTCCTACAATGAGCAGTTCTTC
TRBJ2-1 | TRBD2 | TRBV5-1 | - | CASSRGTSGNSYNEQFF | TGCGCCAGCAGCCGCGGGACTAGCGGGAACTCCTACAATGAGCAGTTCTTC
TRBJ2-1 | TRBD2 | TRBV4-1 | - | CASSQGSGGAREQFF | TGCGCCAGCAGCCAAGGCAGCGGGGGGGCGCGAGAGCAGTTCTTC
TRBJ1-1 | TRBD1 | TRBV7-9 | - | CASSGPGQANTEAFF | TGTGCCAGCAGCGGTCCGGGACAGGCGAACACTGAAGCTTTCTTT
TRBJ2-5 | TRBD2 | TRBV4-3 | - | CASSQEGGGSQETQYF | TGCGCCAGCAGCCAAGAGGGCGGGGGGAGCCAAGAGACCCAGTACTTC
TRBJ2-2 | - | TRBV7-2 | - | CASSQYLRVRNTGELFF | TGTGCCAGCAGCCAATACCTTAGAGTGCGGAACACCGGGGAGCTGTTTTTT
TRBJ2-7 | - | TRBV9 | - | CASSFGERSSYEQYF | TGTGCCAGCAGCTTTGGAGAGAGGAGCTCCTACGAGCAGTACTTC
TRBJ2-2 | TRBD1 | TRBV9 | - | CASSVEDRGELFF | TGTGCCAGCAGCGTAGAAGACAGGGGAGAGCTGTTTTTT
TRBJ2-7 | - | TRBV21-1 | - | CASSKVGSSSYEQYF | TGTGCCAGCAGCAAAGTCGGCTCTAGCTCCTACGAGCAGTACTTC
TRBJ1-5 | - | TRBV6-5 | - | CASSYSGGGNQPQHF | TGTGCCAGCAGTTACTCGGGAGGTGGGAATCAGCCCCAGCATTTT
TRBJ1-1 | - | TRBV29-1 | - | CSVASGQTWDYEAFF | TGCAGCGTGGCATCTGGACAGACGTGGGACTATGAAGCTTTCTTT
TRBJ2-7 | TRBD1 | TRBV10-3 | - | CAIAGTGGLYEQYF | TGTGCCATCGCCGGGACAGGGGGTTTATACGAGCAGTACTTC
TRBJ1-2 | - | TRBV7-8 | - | CASSLTAGGGYTF | TGTGCCAGCAGCTTAACCGCGGGCGGAGGCTACACCTTC
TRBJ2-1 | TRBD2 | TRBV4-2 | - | CASSLAGGPDEQFF | TGTGCCAGCAGCTTAGCGGGGGGGCCGGATGAGCAGTTCTTC
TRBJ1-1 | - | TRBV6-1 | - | CASSDFHRANTEAFF | TGTGCCAGCAGTGATTTCCACCGAGCGAACACTGAAGCTTTCTTT
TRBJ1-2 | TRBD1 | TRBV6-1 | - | CASSTDRVDGYTF | TGTGCCAGCAGCACGGACAGGGTAGATGGCTACACCTTC
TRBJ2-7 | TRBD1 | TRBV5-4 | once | CASSQGQGRSYEQYF | TGTGCCAGCAGCCAAGGACAGGGAAGGTCCTACGAGCAGTACTTC
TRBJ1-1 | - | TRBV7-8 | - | CASSLEAGLKNTEAFF | TGTGCCAGCAGCTTAGAAGCAGGACTTAAGAACACTGAAGCTTTCTTT
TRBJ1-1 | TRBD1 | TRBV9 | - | CASSVERAGGDSLVLAFF | TGTGCCAGCAGCGTAGAGCGGGCAGGGGGCGACTCGCTGGTTCTTGCTTTCTTT
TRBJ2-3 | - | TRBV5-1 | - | CASSAMTRPITDTQYF | TGCGCCAGCAGCGCCATGACTAGGCCTATCACAGATACGCAGTATTTT
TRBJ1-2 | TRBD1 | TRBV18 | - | CASSPTPGDRGFGYTF | TGTGCCAGCTCACCAACTCCTGGGGACAGGGGGTTTGGCTACACCTTC
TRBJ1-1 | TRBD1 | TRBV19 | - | CASSPLGQGADTEAFF | TGTGCCAGTAGTCCCTTAGGGCAGGGGGCGGACACTGAAGCTTTCTTT
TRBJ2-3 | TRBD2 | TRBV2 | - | CASRGLAGRPDTQYF | TGTGCCAGCAGGGGACTAGCGGGGAGGCCAGATACGCAGTATTTT
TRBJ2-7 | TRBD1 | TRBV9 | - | CASSPRQGYEQYF | TGTGCCAGCAGCCCGCGACAGGGTTACGAGCAGTACTTC
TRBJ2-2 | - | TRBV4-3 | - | CASSRGTGELFF | TGCGCCAGCAGCAGGGGCACCGGGGAGCTGTTTTTT
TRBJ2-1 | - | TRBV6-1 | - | CASSVAPSGFGGYNEQFF | TGTGCCAGCAGTGTCGCCCCTTCTGGGTTCGGGGGCTACAATGAGCAGTTCTTC
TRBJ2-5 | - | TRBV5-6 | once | CASSPRAGKSRETQYF | TGTGCCAGCAGCCCCCGGGCGGGTAAGAGTAGAGAGACCCAGTACTTC
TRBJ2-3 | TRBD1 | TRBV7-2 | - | CASSLLSGGIADTQYF | TGTGCCAGCAGCTTACTCTCAGGGGGTATCGCAGATACGCAGTATTTT
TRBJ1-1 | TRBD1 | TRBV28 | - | CASSTDRVYTEAFF | TGTGCCAGCAGCACCGACAGGGTATACACTGAAGCTTTCTTT
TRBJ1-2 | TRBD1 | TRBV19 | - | CASSRQGAGDGYTF | TGTGCCAGTAGCCGACAGGGGGCAGGCGACGGCTACACCTTC
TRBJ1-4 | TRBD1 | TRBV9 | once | CASSTRQGGTNEKLFF | TGTGCCAGCAGCACCCGACAGGGCGGGACTAATGAAAAACTGTTTTTT
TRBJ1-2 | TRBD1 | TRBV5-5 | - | CASSLTGAGNYGYTF | TGTGCCAGCAGCTTGACAGGGGCGGGGAACTATGGCTACACCTTC
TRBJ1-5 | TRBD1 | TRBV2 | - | CASSGTGGQPQHF | TGTGCCAGCAGTGGGACAGGGGGTCAGCCCCAGCATTTT
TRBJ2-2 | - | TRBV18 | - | CASSRIISGELFF | TGTGCCAGCTCACGTATTATATCCGGGGAGCTGTTTTTT
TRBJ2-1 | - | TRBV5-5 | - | CASSYTPASYNEQFF | TGTGCCAGCAGCTATACTCCCGCCTCCTACAATGAGCAGTTCTTC
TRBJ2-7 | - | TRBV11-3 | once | CASSLDLGGVAAGPQYF | TGTGCCAGCAGCTTAGATCTTGGCGGGGTGGCAGCCGGACCGCAGTACTTC
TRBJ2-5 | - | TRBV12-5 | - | CASGFGETQYF | TGTGCTAGTGGTTTCGGGGAGACCCAGTACTTC
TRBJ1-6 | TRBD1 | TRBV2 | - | CASSLGQGKSPLHF | TGTGCCAGCAGTCTCGGACAGGGGAAATCACCCCTCCACTTT
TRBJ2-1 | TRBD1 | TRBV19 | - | CASSRTGNYNEQFF | TGTGCCAGTAGTAGGACAGGGAACTACAATGAGCAGTTCTTC
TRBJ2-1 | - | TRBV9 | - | CASSKLTGNINEQFF | TGTGCCAGCAGCAAACTAACAGGGAATATAAATGAGCAGTTCTTC
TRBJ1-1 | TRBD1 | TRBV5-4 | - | CASSPGTGSVKAFF | TGTGCCAGCAGTCCCGGGACAGGGTCGGTGAAAGCTTTCTTT
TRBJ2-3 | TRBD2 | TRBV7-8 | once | CASSLRTSGGAVTDTQYF | TGTGCCAGCAGCTTAAGGACTAGCGGGGGGGCGGTCACAGATACGCAGTATTTT
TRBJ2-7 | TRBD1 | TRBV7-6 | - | CASSFLQGAGSYEQYF | TGTGCCAGCAGCTTCCTTCAGGGGGCTGGGTCCTACGAGCAGTACTTC
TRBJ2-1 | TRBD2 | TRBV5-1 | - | CASSLRSQVGPRGVDEQFF | TGCGCCAGCAGCTTGCGTTCTCAGGTGGGGCCCCGGGGGGTCGATGAGCAGTTCTTC
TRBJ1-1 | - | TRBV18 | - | CASFTGSMNTEAFF | TGTGCCAGCTTTACGGGTAGCATGAACACTGAAGCTTTCTTT